A selection of T cell receptor beta chains follows, all from one sample in a study of T cell responses to AZD1222 COVID-19 vaccine. Profiled with immunoSEQ multiplex PCR; TCRdb holds only in-frame clones, not every one. The repertoire includes just under 75,000 clones, roughly 80% of them detected once, and about 50% sits in the top ten. Material: peripheral blood, obtained 28 days after the second AZD1222 dose. The receptors shown here come from an adult who received the AZD1222 COVID-19 vaccine. CDR3s include the opening cysteine and the closing phenylalanine or tryptophan. A D gene is named only where the DNA matches it firmly. Clone size is given for some rows only: seen once, a few or many times, or a class if the clone is expanded.

len	v_gene	abundance	j_gene	d_gene	CDR3nt	CDR3aa
13	TRBV2	-	TRBJ2-7	TRBD1	TGTGCCAGCAGATTGGGACAGGGGGCCGGGCAGTACTTC	CASRLGQGAGQYF
14	TRBV7-9	-	TRBJ1-1	-	TGTGCCAGCAGCTTCTCGGGGAGGAACACTGAAGCTTTCTTT	CASSFSGRNTEAFF
14	TRBV19	-	TRBJ2-2	TRBD1	TGTGCCAGTAGACCGACAGGGGGGACCGGGGAGCTGTTTTTT	CASRPTGGTGELFF
17	TRBV11-2	-	TRBJ2-1	TRBD2	TGTGCCAGCAGCTTACTAGCGGGACCGAGCTCCTACAATGAGCAGTTCTTC	CASSLLAGPSSYNEQFF
13	TRBV11-2	-	TRBJ1-1	-	TGTGCCAGCAGCTTATGGGGGAACACTGAAGCTTTCTTT	CASSLWGNTEAFF
15	TRBV19	-	TRBJ1-5	-	TGTGCCAGTAGTCCGCAGTCCGGGAGTTTTGAGCCCCAGCATTTT	CASSPQSGSFEPQHF
16	TRBV2	-	TRBJ2-5	TRBD2	TGTGCCAGCAGTGGCCCGGGACTAGCGGGGGTTGAGACCCAGTACTTC	CASSGPGLAGVETQYF
15	TRBV15	-	TRBJ2-5	TRBD2	TGTGCCACCAGCAGGACTAGCGGGGGCCAAGAGACCCAGTACTTC	CATSRTSGGQETQYF
15	TRBV28	few	TRBJ1-3	TRBD1	TGTGCCAGCAGTTTACACAGGGGAGTTGGAAACACCATATATTTT	CASSLHRGVGNTIYF
14	TRBV28	-	TRBJ1-5	-	TGTGCCAGCAGTCCCAGGGTGGTTAAGCAGCCCCAGCATTTT	CASSPRVVKQPQHF
17	TRBV15	-	TRBJ2-1	TRBD2	TGTGCCACCAGCAGAGATAAGATGGGACTAGCCGTCAATGAGCAGTTCTTC	CATSRDKMGLAVNEQFF
13	TRBV5-1	-	TRBJ1-2	-	TGCGCCAGCAGCTTATTCAGGGACTATGGCTACACCTTC	CASSLFRDYGYTF
13	TRBV4-3	-	TRBJ2-1	-	TGCGCCAGCAGCCACGGTCTGTACAATGAGCAGTTCTTC	CASSHGLYNEQFF
13	TRBV3-1/TRBV3-2	-	TRBJ2-2	-	TGTGCCAGCAGCCTCCGGGACACCGGGGAGCTGTTTTTT	CASSLRDTGELFF
14	TRBV24-1	-	TRBJ2-3	-	TGTGCCGCGAGGGGCAAGGGGGTGACAGATACGCAGTATTTT	CAARGKGVTDTQYF
17	TRBV9	-	TRBJ1-5	-	TGTGCCAGCCAAAACCCAGACAGGAAATATAGCAATCAGCCCCAGCATTTT	CASQNPDRKYSNQPQHF
11	TRBV6-5	-	TRBJ2-7	-	TGTGCCAGCAGTAACATGGGCGAGCAGTACTTC	CASSNMGEQYF
13	TRBV24-1	-	TRBJ2-1	-	TGTGCCACCAGGGACACCAACTACAATGAGCAGTTCTTC	CATRDTNYNEQFF